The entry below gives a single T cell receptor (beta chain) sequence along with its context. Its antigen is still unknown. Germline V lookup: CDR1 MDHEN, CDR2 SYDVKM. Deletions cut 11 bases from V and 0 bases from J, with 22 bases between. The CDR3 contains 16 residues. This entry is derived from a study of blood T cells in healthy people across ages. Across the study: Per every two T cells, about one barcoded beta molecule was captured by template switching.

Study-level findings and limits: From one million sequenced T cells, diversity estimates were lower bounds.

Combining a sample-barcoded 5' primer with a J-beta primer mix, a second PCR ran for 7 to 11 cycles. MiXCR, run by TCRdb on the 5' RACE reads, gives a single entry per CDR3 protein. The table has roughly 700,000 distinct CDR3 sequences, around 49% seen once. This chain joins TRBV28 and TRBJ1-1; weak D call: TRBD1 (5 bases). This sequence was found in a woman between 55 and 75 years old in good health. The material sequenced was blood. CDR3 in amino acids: CACNPRGVIMNTEAFF. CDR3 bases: TGTGCCTGCAACCCCCGGGGGGTCATAATGAACACTGAAGCTTTCTTT.